The entry below describes one TCR beta chain. Its antigen is unidentified. Germline V lookup: CDR1 MNHEY, CDR2 SMNVEV (reference sequence). The CDR3 runs to 18 residues. Trimming took 3 bases from V and 3 from J, leaving 20 bases between them. The sample originates from a study of T-cell reconstitution after alpha-beta-depleted transplantation in children. Study-wide findings and caveats: At day 60, the high TCRbeta diversity found in some patients originated from recipient T cells and thymic progenitors that had survived. Newly produced T cells mostly accounted for T-cell counts and diversity one year post-transplant. At around two months after transplant, the alpha-beta T cells were reportedly derived from several hundred expanded clones that came from non-depleted graft cells.

The library targeted TCRbeta and was prepared with unique molecular identifiers. One entry per CDR3 protein results from TCRdb running MiXCR on the PCR reads. The sample gives a few hundred thousand distinct CDR3 sequences, over 10% of which show up once; around 2% is in the top ten. This clonotype originated in a male patient aged 10 to 17 who had a stem cell transplant for acute myeloid leukemia, so the T cells may come from the graft donor. The V and J genes are TRBV27 and TRBJ2-2; TRBD2 might be the D (5 bases). The material sequenced was PBMCs, mostly from graft donor cells, taken 360 days after TCRalphabeta/CD19-depleted stem cell transplant. CDR3 nucleotides: TGTGCCAGCAGTTTTCGGGCCTGGATGGCGGGCTACACCGGGGAGCTGTTTTTT. Its protein is CASSFRAWMAGYTGELFF.